The entry below gives a single TCR beta chain sequence along with its context. No antigen is known for it. The study ran its PCR with 60 Vbeta and 13 Jbeta primers. Assay: immunoSEQ multiplex PCR; the TCRdb copy retains only in-frame clones and omits some. The table includes roughly 190,000 clones, 70% to 80% detected once. Germline V gene sequence: CDR1 MNHNY, CDR2 SVGAGI (reference sequence). After removal of 5 bases from V and 2 bases from J, the junction contained 6 bases not matched to a gene. The CDR3 consists of 16 residues. This sample stems from a study of cytomegalovirus exposure and HLA in healthy donors. The study, taken as a whole, reports: Per a later analysis, about 17,000 TCR beta sequences showed association with HLA alleles at 0.05 false discovery rate.

The J gene is TRBJ2-1, the V gene TRBV6-6; 10 nucleotides align to TRBD2. This TCR derives from a girl aged 10-17 years in good health and CMV-seropositive. Specimen: PBMCs. The CDR3 DNA sequence: TGTGCCAGCAGTACCTTAGCGGGGGGCCCCTACAATGAGCAGTTCTTC. Translated: CASSTLAGGPYNEQFF.